These 10 T cell receptor beta chains originate from one sample sequenced in a study of shared clonotypes between healthy human individuals. Profiled with immunoSEQ multiplex PCR; TCRdb holds only in-frame clones, not every one. This sample yields around 2.5 million clones, of which 80% to 95% are seen a single time; 0.36% belongs to the top ten. Sequencing was done on a sample of naive CD4+ T cells from PBMCs. Subset here: CD45RA+ positively selected. These receptors all come from a man between 18 and 35 years old in good health. Some clones in this sample may be carry-over from other donors' samples.

About this clone: The same CDR3 also results from other DNA sequences found in this sample. The V call is TRBV18, the J call TRBJ2-1; D unresolved. Germline V gene data show CDR1 as KGHSH and CDR2 as LQKENI. There are 13 residues in the CDR3. Trimming stripped 0 bases from V and 4 bases from J, with 4 bases between. Here the CDR3 DNA reads TGTGCCAGCTCACCACCAGGGTACAATGAGCAGTTCTTC. It codes for CASSPPGYNEQFF.

The chain is built from TRBV5-1 and TRBJ2-1; D tentatively reads TRBD1 or TRBD2 (5 bases each). This CDR3 has 16 residues. Per germline, CDR1 SGHRS and CDR2 YFSETQ. Trimming removed 0 bases from V and 0 bases from J, with 10 bases in between. The CDR3, as DNA: TGCGCCAGCAGCTTGGAACCGGGGCACTCCTACAATGAGCAGTTCTTC. Its protein product is CASSLEPGHSYNEQFF.

This chain uses TRBV18 with TRBJ2-5, with a weak D call TRBD1 (5 bases). Germline V lookup: CDR1 KGHSH, CDR2 LQKENI. With 4 bases removed from V and 4 bases from J, the gap between germline ends came to 13 bases. The CDR3 has 14 residues. The DNA of the CDR3 is TGTGCCAGCTCACGGTTACAGGTCGTAGAGACCCAGTACTTC. Its protein is CASSRLQVVETQYF.

Only a few counts were recorded for this clone. Other DNA variants within this sample encode the same CDR3. The chain combines TRBV5-1 with TRBJ1-5; tentatively, D is TRBD1 (5 bases). CDR3 size: 13 residues. V was shortened by 0 bases and J by 6 bases, with 7 bases between the two germline ends. Germline V gives CDR1 SGHRS, CDR2 YFSETQ. The CDR3, as DNA: TGCGCCAGCAGCTTGGGGGGCAGTCAGCCCCAGCATTTT. Translated: CASSLGGSQPQHF.

This rearrangement joins TRBV6-5 to TRBJ2-3, with D tentatively TRBD2 (5 bases). CDR3 length: 15 residues. Germline values: CDR1 MNHEY, CDR2 SVGAGI. Between the trimmed V and J ends, which lost 2 bases and 2 bases, there was a span of 11 bases. The CDR3 bases are TGTGCCAGCAGTTACGGTAGGGAGATCACAGATACGCAGTATTTT. Translating gives CASSYGREITDTQYF.

As concerns this clone: Distinct nucleotide sequences in the sample also encode this CDR3. The genes are TRBV20-1 and TRBJ2-5; D possibly corresponds to TRBD1 (5 bases). CDR3 size: 11 residues. CDR1 is DFQATT and CDR2 is SNEGSKA in the germline V gene (reference sequence). V was trimmed by 4 bases and J by 5 bases, leaving 8 bases between them. This CDR3 reads CSATGPETQYF. Written as DNA, the CDR3 is TGCAGTGCTACAGGGCCGGAGACCCAGTACTTC.

The chain joins TRBV4-1 to TRBJ2-6; D uncertain. Germline V gives CDR1 MGHRA, CDR2 YSYEKL. The CDR3 loop spans 16 amino acids. The ends were cut back, 0 bases at V and 5 bases at J, with 11 bases in the middle. The CDR3 region is CASSQDFILWANVLTF. In DNA form, the CDR3 reads TGCGCCAGCAGCCAAGATTTTATTCTTTGGGCCAACGTCCTGACTTTC.

V and J are TRBV6-6 and TRBJ2-2, with TRBD1 matching over 8 bases. Germline CDR1 is MNHNY and CDR2 is SVGAGI (reference sequence). Trimming removed 5 bases from V and 4 bases from J; junction bases left unmatched: 9. The CDR3 runs to 16 residues. CDR3 region: CASSHGQGVPTGELFF. The CDR3 nucleotides read TGTGCCAGCAGTCACGGACAGGGTGTTCCCACCGGGGAGCTGTTTTTT.

The J gene is TRBJ2-7, the V gene TRBV6-5; D might be TRBD1 (6 bases). The CDR3 extends over 15 amino acids. Germline V gene lookup returns CDR1 MNHEY and CDR2 SVGAGI. V lost 4 bases and J 0 bases, leaving 13 bases between the germline ends. CDR3 residues: CASSSWWDNSYEQYF. CDR3 DNA sequence: TGTGCCAGCAGTTCCTGGTGGGACAACTCCTACGAGCAGTACTTC.

This chain links TRBV20-1 with TRBJ2-5, with D perhaps matching TRBD1 (6 bases). Germline V gene sequence: CDR1 DFQATT, CDR2 SNEGSKA (reference sequence). V was clipped by 4 bases and J by 4 bases, with 7 bases between them. The CDR3 sequence is 11 residues long. The CDR3 region has the DNA TGCAGTGCTATCAGGGGAGAGACCCAGTACTTC. It codes for CSAIRGETQYF.